These 27 T cell receptor beta chains were all obtained from the same sample, sequenced in a study of T cells after yellow fever vaccination. TCRdb reanalysed the 5' RACE reads using MiXCR and keeps one entry per CDR3 protein. The profile covers roughly 250,000 distinct CDR3 sequences, with 13% appearing a single time and roughly 0.5% taken by the ten largest. The specimen was CD4+ T cells sorted from PBMCs, collected 45 days after the yellow fever booster vaccination. These receptors were taken from a young man who received the YFV17D yellow fever vaccine.

V usage is TRBV7-2 and J usage is TRBJ2-3; the match to TRBD2 covers 9 bases. Per the germline V gene, CDR1 is SGHTA and CDR2 is FQGNSA. CDR3 length equals 17 residues. J lost 3 bases, V lost 2 bases, and 9 bases had no gene match. The CDR3 region is CASSLNGAGGGTDTQYF. Here the CDR3 DNA reads TGTGCCAGCAGCTTAAACGGGGCGGGAGGGGGGACAGATACGCAGTATTTT.

This clonotype occurred a few times. The rearrangement links TRBV5-1 to TRBJ2-1, with 9 positions matching TRBD2. This CDR3 is built from 16 residues. Germline CDR1 reads SGHRS; CDR2 reads YFSETQ. V shed 2 bases and J 6 bases; nucleotides not matched to a gene: 9. DNA of the CDR3: TGCGCCAGCAGCTTTCAGGGGCTAGCGGGGATCAATGAGCAGTTCTTC. It encodes CASSFQGLAGINEQFF.

In DNA form, the CDR3 reads TGTGCCATCGGGACAGCGTCCAACTACGAGCAGTACTTC. Translated, it gives CAIGTASNYEQYF. V is TRBV10-3 and J is TRBJ2-7, with 7 positions matching TRBD1. This CDR3 has 13 amino acids. Germline assignment: CDR1 ENHRY and CDR2 SYGVKD. Trimming removed 8 bases from V and 3 bases from J; junction bases left unmatched: 7.

V gene TRBV20-1 combines with J gene TRBJ2-5; 10 bases are a match to TRBD2. CDR1 and CDR2 (germline): DFQATT, SNEGSKA (reference sequence). Trimming removed 4 bases from V and 5 bases from J; junction bases left unmatched: 10. CDR3 length equals 15 residues. CDR3 bases: TGCAGTGCTATCCCTCTAGCGGGAGTCTCTGAGACCCAGTACTTC. Residues: CSAIPLAGVSETQYF.

This sequence joins TRBV4-3 and TRBJ1-1, with no clear D. Trimming removed 3 bases at V and 4 bases at J, with 9 bases between. In germline, CDR1 is LGHNA, CDR2 YSLEER. The CDR3 length is 13 residues. The CDR3 DNA sequence: TGCGCCAGCAGCCACGGAGCTCTCACTGAAGCTTTCTTT. Protein: CASSHGALTEAFF.

The rearrangement links TRBV7-2 to TRBJ2-5, with D unresolved. Germline-derived CDR1 and CDR2 are SGHTA and FQGNSA. This CDR3 spans 17 amino acids. V lost 1 base and J lost 7, with 22 bases in between. In DNA form, the CDR3 reads TGTGCCAGCAGCTTAGAGGCTAAGCACCCGACTGTTATGACCCAGTACTTC. Its translation is CASSLEAKHPTVMTQYF. Full variable domain (missing parts from reference TRBV7-2 and TRBJ2-5): GAGVSQSPSNKVTEKGKDVELRCDPISGHTALYWYRQSLGQGLEFLIYFQGNSAPDKSGLPSDRFSAERTGGSVSTLTIQRTQQEDSAVYLCASSLEAKHPTVMTQYFGPGTRLLVL.

V is TRBV20-1 and J is TRBJ2-4; D remains unclear. CDR1 and CDR2 from the germline V gene are DFQATT and SNEGSKA (reference sequence). The ends were cut back, 5 bases at V and 5 bases at J, with 22 bases in the middle. CDR3 length: 16 residues. CDR3 in DNA: TGCAGTGCTCCGGTACCCACCATAGGAAGGGAAAACATTCAGTACTTC. This translates into CSAPVPTIGRENIQYF.

This clonotype was counted ten times or more. The chain employs TRBV6-2 or TRBV6-3 and TRBJ2-1, with D possibly being TRBD2 (6 bases). V shed 6 bases and J shed 9 bases, with 24 bases lying between them. CDR1 is MNHEY and CDR2 is SVGEGT in the germline V gene. CDR3 length equals 16 residues. The CDR3 loop reads CASSVRGTSSGREQFF. DNA of the CDR3: TGTGCCAGCAGCGTACGCGGGACGTCCTCGGGTCGTGAGCAGTTCTTC.

This clonotype was seen more than once but under ten times. V and J are TRBV20-1 and TRBJ1-5; D gene uncertain. This CDR3 region has 15 residues. Trimming stripped 2 bases from V and 2 bases from J, with 13 bases between. Germline V gene data show CDR1 as DFQATT and CDR2 as SNEGSKA (reference sequence). In nucleotides, the CDR3 is TGCAGTGCTAGACACTCCGGGCCTGGCAATCAGCCCCAGCATTTT. Its translation: CSARHSGPGNQPQHF.

This chain joins TRBV4-3 and TRBJ2-1; tentatively, D is TRBD2 (5 bases). V was pared by 5 bases and J by 4 bases, with 9 bases between. Germline CDR1 and CDR2: LGHNA and YSLEER. CDR3 length equals 13 residues. The CDR3 spells CASSKLAYNEQFF. The CDR3 coding sequence is TGCGCCAGCAGCAAATTAGCGTACAATGAGCAGTTCTTC.

This clonotype has just a few counts. The chain is built from TRBV5-4 and TRBJ1-1, with 7 nucleotides matching TRBD1. Germline CDR1 reads SGHNT; CDR2 reads YYREEE (reference sequence). The trim removed 0 bases at V and 5 bases at J, leaving 7 bases unmatched. This CDR3 is 15 amino acids long. CDR3 bases: TGTGCCAGCAGCTTGGAGGCAGGGGGAGATACTGAAGCTTTCTTT. It is translated as CASSLEAGGDTEAFF.

A few counts support this clonotype. The chain links TRBV18 to TRBJ2-5; TRBD1 agrees at 7 bases. In germline, CDR1 is KGHSH, CDR2 LQKENI. This CDR3 is 15 amino acids long. With V trimmed by 4 bases and J by 5 bases, 10 bases remained unmatched. CDR3 amino acids: CASSQNRGARETQYF. The CDR3 bases are TGTGCCAGCTCACAAAACAGGGGTGCCCGGGAGACCCAGTACTTC.

The chain recombines TRBV9 with TRBJ2-5; 9 nucleotides agree with TRBD2. J lost 1 base, V lost 3 bases, and 7 bases had no gene match. Germline V gene sequence: CDR1 SGDLS, CDR2 YYNGEE. The CDR3 spans 16 residues. In DNA form, the CDR3 reads TGTGCCAGCAGCGGAGCGGGGGGACAGCTCCAAGAGACCCAGTACTTC. Its protein is CASSGAGGQLQETQYF.

The V call is TRBV5-4, the J call TRBJ2-5; D uncertain. V was shortened by 0 bases and J by 4 bases, with 7 bases between the two germline ends. From germline, CDR1 is SGHNT and CDR2 YYREEE (reference sequence). This CDR3 comprises 13 residues. CDR3 loop: CASSLEQRETQYF. CDR3 in DNA: TGTGCCAGCAGCTTGGAACAAAGAGAGACCCAGTACTTC. The full variable domain, its missing parts supplied by reference TRBV5-4 and TRBJ2-5, is ETGVTQSPTHLIKTRGQQVTLRCSSQSGHNTVSWYQQALGQGPQFIFQYYREEENGRGNFPPRFSGLQFPNYSSELNVNALELDDSALYLCASSLEQRETQYFGPGTRLLVL.

This clonotype has only a few counts. The V call is TRBV5-1, the J call TRBJ2-3; the D gene is possibly TRBD2 (5 bases). Per germline, CDR1 SGHRS and CDR2 YFSETQ. The CDR3 consists of 15 residues. V was cut by 7 bases and J by 0 bases, with 15 bases left in between. Here the CDR3 reads CASRRSGTSTDTQYF. The CDR3 coding sequence is TGCGCCAGCCGAAGGAGCGGAACTAGCACAGATACGCAGTATTTT.

The chain joins TRBV7-9 to TRBJ2-4; the D gene is possibly TRBD1 (5 bases). CDR3 size: 16 residues. CDR1 and CDR2 from the germline V gene are SEHNR and FQNEAQ (reference sequence). The V end was cut by 6 bases, the J end by 6 bases, with 21 bases between. CDR3 in amino acids: CASSYNLGPRGNIQYF. Here the CDR3 DNA reads TGTGCCAGCAGTTATAACCTGGGGCCGAGAGGAAACATTCAGTACTTC. Together with reference TRBV7-9 and TRBJ2-4, the CDR3 gives the full variable domain: DTGVSQNPRHKITKRGQNVTFRCDPISEHNRLYWYRQTLGQGPEFLTYFQNEAQLEKSRLLSDRFSAERPKGSFSTLEIQRTEQGDSAMYLCASSYNLGPRGNIQYFGAGTRLSVL.

This chain joins TRBV25-1 and TRBJ1-4; the D is unclear. Germline-derived CDR1 and CDR2 are MGHDK and SYGVNS. Trimming stripped 3 bases from V and 8 bases from J, with 16 bases between. CDR3 size: 15 residues. CDR3 sequence reads: CASSDPGYLGEKLFF. The CDR3 DNA is TGTGCCAGCAGTGATCCAGGATACCTTGGGGAAAAACTGTTTTTT.

This clonotype was detected once. The chain combines TRBV29-1 with TRBJ2-2; no reliable D call. V lost 7 bases, J lost 4 bases, and 13 bases lay in between. The CDR3 sequence is 13 residues long. Germline CDR1 is SQVTM and CDR2 is ANQGSEA. CDR3 nucleotides: TGCAGCGCCCTTGGTTGGGGCACCGGGGAGCTGTTTTTT. As protein: CSALGWGTGELFF.

This clonotype has only a few counts. The chain uses TRBV7-9 and TRBJ2-7; 9 nucleotides align to TRBD1. The CDR3 covers 15 residues. Germline CDR1 reads SEHNR; CDR2 reads FQNEAQ (reference sequence). V dropped 1 base and J dropped 6; count of bases not matched to a gene: 7. The DNA for the CDR3 is TGTGCCAGCAGCTTAGGGGACAGGGTGGCGACCGAGCAGTACTTC. Translated, it gives CASSLGDRVATEQYF.

This clonotype has more than one count but fewer than ten. The chain carries TRBV5-1 and TRBJ2-2; D is possibly TRBD2 (6 bases). Trimming left V 7 bases short and J 7 bases short, with 23 bases between. This CDR3 region has 16 residues. Per germline, CDR1 SGHRS and CDR2 YFSETQ. CDR3 DNA sequence: TGCGCCAGCTCACCCCCATCCGGGACTTTCTACGGGGAGCTGTTTTTT. Translation gives CASSPPSGTFYGELFF.

This clonotype was seen only a few times. The chain has TRBV5-1 and TRBJ2-1; possible D gene TRBD2, 6 bases. Germline CDR1 reads SGHRS; CDR2 reads YFSETQ. The CDR3 totals 16 residues. Trimming removed 0 bases at V and 2 bases at J, with 12 bases between. The CDR3 is CASSLEGGITYNEQFF. The CDR3 region has the DNA TGCGCCAGCAGCTTGGAAGGAGGGATAACCTACAATGAGCAGTTCTTC.

In this sample, this clonotype turned up many times. The chain has TRBV6-6 and TRBJ2-5, with a tentative D call TRBD1 (6 bases). CDR1 MNHNY and CDR2 SVGAGI come from the germline V gene (reference sequence). The V end lost 7 bases, the J end lost 2 bases, and 8 bases lay between the germline ends. The CDR3 has 12 residues. DNA of the CDR3: TGTGCCAGCACCGGACAGCAAGAGACCCAGTACTTC. Translated, it gives CASTGQQETQYF.

V gene TRBV5-1 combines with J gene TRBJ2-5; 9 nucleotides match TRBD2. Germline trimming cut 5 bases from V and 5 bases from J; bases unmatched to any gene: 7. This CDR3 region has 14 residues. Per germline, CDR1 SGHRS and CDR2 YFSETQ. CDR3 sequence (DNA): TGCGCCAGCAGTGCTAGCGGGGCGCGGGAGACCCAGTACTTC. As protein: CASSASGARETQYF.

This chain joins TRBV9 and TRBJ2-2; tentative D call: TRBD2 (6 bases). The length of the CDR3 is 13 residues. The V end lost 0 bases, the J end lost 10 bases, and 10 bases lay between the germline ends. Germline V gene sequence: CDR1 SGDLS, CDR2 YYNGEE. The CDR3 loop is CASSVGGGTELFF. CDR3 nucleotides: TGTGCCAGCAGCGTAGGGGGCGGGACGGAGCTGTTTTTT.

This chain connects TRBV7-9 to TRBJ1-3; possibly TRBD1 for D (6 bases). Trimming left V 6 bases short and J 8 bases short, with 11 bases between. The V gene's germline CDR1 is SEHNR and CDR2 FQNEAQ (reference sequence). CDR3 length: 12 amino acids. Here the CDR3 reads CASSQGGDTIYF. The CDR3 DNA reads as TGTGCCAGCAGTCAAGGGGGTGACACCATATATTTT.

In its sample, this clonotype was seen a few times. The chain employs TRBV7-3 and TRBJ1-1; D is perhaps TRBD1 (6 bases). V was clipped by 5 bases and J by 1 base, with 14 bases between them. The CDR3 covers 15 residues. Germline lookup yields CDR1 SGHTA and CDR2 FQGTGA. CDR3 DNA sequence: TGTGCCAGCAGCCTACAGGGTACGGCGAACACTGAAGCTTTCTTT. Amino acid sequence: CASSLQGTANTEAFF.

The chain has TRBV18 and TRBJ2-3, with no clear D. This CDR3 region has 13 residues. The V end lost 4 bases, the J end lost 4 bases, and 9 bases lay between the germline ends. Per the germline V gene, CDR1 is KGHSH and CDR2 is LQKENI. The CDR3 loop is CASSLDDSDTQYF. The CDR3 region has the DNA TGTGCCAGCTCACTCGACGACTCAGATACGCAGTATTTT.